This T cell receptor beta chain was captured by sequencing in a study of Ad26.COV2.S vaccination and SARS-CoV-2 variants. Study-level points and caveats: The study found higher spike-specific TCR breadth in vaccine than placebo recipients.

Some clones are missing from TCRdb's copy, which holds only in-frame ones; the method was immunoSEQ multiplex PCR. The sample records 350,000 to 400,000 clones, 80% to 90% being singletons. This clone appeared once. Its target is unknown. The germline V gene has CDR1 LNHNV and CDR2 YYDKDF (reference sequence). The V and J ends lost 4 bases and 5 bases respectively, with 14 bases between them. The CDR3 runs 14 residues. Indicated treatment: some 20 received Ad26.COV2.S at low or high dose, single or two shots; about 5 received placebo; per-sample allocation not given. Sampling occurred on day 63 after the first vaccine or placebo injection.

The chain couples TRBV15 to TRBJ2-5; D is perhaps TRBD2 (6 bases). This sample comprised peripheral blood, obtained in a trial of Ad26.COV2.S vaccine versus placebo. This clonotype originated in a person aged 18-60 years who received the Ad26.COV2.S COVID-19 vaccine or a placebo. The CDR3 spells CATSTGVEGETQYF. CDR3 sequence (DNA): TGTGCCACCAGCACGGGAGTAGAGGGGGAGACCCAGTACTTC.